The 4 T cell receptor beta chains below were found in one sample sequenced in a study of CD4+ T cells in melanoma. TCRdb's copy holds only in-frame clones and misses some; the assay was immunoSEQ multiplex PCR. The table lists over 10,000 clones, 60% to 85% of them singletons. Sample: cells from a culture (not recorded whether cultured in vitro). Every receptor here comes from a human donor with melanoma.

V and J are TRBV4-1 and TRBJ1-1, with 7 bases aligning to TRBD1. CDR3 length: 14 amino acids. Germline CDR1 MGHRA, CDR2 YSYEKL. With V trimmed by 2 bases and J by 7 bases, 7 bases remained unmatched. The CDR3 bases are TGCGCCAGCAGCCAACCCCGGGACAGAGGTGAAGCTTTCTTT. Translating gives CASSQPRDRGEAFF.

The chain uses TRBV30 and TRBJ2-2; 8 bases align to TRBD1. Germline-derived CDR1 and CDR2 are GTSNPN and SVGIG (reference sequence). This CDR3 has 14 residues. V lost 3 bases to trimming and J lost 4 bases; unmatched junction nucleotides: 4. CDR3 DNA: TGTGCCTGGAGCAAACAGGGGGTCACCGGGGAGCTGTTTTTT. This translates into CAWSKQGVTGELFF.

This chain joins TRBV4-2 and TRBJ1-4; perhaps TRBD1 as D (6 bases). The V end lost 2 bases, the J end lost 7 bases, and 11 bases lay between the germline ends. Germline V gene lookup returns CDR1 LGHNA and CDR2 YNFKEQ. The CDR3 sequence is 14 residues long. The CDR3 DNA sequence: TGTGCCAGCAGCCAACGGGGGGCGGGTGAAAAACTGTTTTTT. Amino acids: CASSQRGAGEKLFF.

The CDR3 spells CASSLDLGLEQYF. The DNA of the CDR3 is TGTGCCAGCAGCCTGGACCTCGGATTGGAGCAGTACTTC. The chain employs TRBV7-2 and TRBJ2-7; D ambiguous. Trimming cost V 5 bases and J 7 bases, with 15 bases left between them. CDR1 SGHTA and CDR2 FQGNSA come from the germline V gene. The CDR3 is 13 residues long.